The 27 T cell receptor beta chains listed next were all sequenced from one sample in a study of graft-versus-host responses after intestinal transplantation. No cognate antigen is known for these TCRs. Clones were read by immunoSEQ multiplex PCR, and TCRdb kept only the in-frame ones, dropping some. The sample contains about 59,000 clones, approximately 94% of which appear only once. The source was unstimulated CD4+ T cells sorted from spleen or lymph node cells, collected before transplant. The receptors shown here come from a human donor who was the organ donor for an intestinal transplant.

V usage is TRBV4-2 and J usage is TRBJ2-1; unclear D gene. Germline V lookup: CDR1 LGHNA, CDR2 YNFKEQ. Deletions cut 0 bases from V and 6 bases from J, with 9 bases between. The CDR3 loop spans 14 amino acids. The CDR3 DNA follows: TGTGCCAGCAGCCAAGATGGCGTGGGCAATGAGCAGTTCTTC. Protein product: CASSQDGVGNEQFF.

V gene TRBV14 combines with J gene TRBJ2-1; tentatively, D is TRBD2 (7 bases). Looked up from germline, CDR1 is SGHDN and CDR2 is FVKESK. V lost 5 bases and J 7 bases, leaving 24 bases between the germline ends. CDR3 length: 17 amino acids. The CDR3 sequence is CASSSRRGGRGRNEQFF. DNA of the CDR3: TGTGCCAGCAGCTCAAGAAGGGGGGGCAGGGGAAGGAATGAGCAGTTCTTC.

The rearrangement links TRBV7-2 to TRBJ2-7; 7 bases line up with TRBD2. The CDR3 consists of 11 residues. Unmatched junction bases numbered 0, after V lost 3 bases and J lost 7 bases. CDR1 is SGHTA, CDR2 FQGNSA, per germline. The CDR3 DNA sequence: TGTGCCAGCAGCTTCGGGGGGGAGCAGTACTTC. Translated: CASSFGGEQYF.

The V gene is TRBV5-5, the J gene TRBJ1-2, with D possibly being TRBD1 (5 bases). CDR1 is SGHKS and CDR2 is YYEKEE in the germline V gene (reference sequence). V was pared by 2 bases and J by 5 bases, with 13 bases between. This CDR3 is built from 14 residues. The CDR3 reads CASSLTWQGYGYTF. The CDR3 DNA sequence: TGTGCCAGCAGCTTAACTTGGCAGGGATATGGCTACACCTTC. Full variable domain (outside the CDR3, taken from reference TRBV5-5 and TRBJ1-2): DAGVTQSPTHLIKTRGQQVTLRCSPISGHKSVSWYQQVLGQGPQFIFQYYEKEERGRGNFPDRFSARQFPNYSSELNVNALLLGDSALYLCASSLTWQGYGYTFGSGTRLTVV.

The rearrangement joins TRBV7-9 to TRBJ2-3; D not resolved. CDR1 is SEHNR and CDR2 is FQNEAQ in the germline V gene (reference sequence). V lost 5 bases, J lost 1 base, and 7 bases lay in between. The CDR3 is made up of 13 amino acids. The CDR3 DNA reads TGTGCCAGCAGCCCTCAGGGCACAGATACGCAGTATTTT. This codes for CASSPQGTDTQYF.

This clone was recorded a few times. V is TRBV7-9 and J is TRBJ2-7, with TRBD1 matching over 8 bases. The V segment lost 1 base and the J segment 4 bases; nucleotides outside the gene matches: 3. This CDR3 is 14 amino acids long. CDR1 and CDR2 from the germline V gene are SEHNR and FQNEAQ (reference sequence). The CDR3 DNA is TGTGCCAGCAGCTTAGGGACAGGGTTTTACGAGCAGTACTTC. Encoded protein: CASSLGTGFYEQYF.

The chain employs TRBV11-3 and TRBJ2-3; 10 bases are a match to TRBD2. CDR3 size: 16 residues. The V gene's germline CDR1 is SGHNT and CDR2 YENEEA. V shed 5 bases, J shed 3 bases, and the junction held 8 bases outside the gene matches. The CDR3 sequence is CASSPSSGGGTDTQYF. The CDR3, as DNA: TGTGCCAGCAGCCCTTCTAGCGGGGGAGGGACAGATACGCAGTATTTT.

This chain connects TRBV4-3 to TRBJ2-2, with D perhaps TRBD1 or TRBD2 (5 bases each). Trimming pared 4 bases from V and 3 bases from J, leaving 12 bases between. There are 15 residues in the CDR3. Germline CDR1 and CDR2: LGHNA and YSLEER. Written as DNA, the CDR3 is TGCGCCAGCAGCCCCCCGGGACCTTACACCGGGGAGCTGTTTTTT. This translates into CASSPPGPYTGELFF.

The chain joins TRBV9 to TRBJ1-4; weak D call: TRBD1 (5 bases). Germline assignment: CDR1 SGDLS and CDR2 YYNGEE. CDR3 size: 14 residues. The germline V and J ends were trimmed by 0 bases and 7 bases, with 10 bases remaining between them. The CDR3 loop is CASSVASQGEKLFF. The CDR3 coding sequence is TGTGCCAGCAGCGTAGCGTCGCAGGGTGAAAAACTGTTTTTT.

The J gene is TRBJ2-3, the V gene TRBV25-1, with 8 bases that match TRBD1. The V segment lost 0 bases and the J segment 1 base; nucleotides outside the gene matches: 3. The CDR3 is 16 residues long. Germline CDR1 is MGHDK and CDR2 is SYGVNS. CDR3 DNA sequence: TGTGCCAGCAGTGAATACAGGGGGCAGCGCACAGATACGCAGTATTTT. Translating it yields CASSEYRGQRTDTQYF.

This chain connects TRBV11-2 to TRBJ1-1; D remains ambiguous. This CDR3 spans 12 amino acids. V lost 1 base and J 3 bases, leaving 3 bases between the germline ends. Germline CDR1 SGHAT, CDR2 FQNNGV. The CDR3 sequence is CASSLVYTEAFF. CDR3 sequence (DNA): TGTGCCAGCAGCTTAGTCTACACTGAAGCTTTCTTT.

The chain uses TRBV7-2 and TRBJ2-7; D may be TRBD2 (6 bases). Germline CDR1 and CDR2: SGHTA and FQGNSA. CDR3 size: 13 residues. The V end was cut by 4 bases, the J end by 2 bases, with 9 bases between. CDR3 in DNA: TGTGCCAGCAGCTCCCGGGAGCCCTACGAGCAGTACTTC. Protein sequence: CASSSREPYEQYF.

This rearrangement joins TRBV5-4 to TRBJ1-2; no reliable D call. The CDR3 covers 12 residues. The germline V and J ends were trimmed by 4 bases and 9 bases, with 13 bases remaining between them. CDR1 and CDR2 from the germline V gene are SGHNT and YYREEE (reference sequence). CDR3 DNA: TGTGCCAGCAGCCTTACTCCAACGAGCTACACCTTC. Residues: CASSLTPTSYTF.

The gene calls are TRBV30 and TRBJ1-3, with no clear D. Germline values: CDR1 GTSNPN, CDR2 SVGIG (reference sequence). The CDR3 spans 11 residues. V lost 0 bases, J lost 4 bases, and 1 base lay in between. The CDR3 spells CAWSVGNTIYF. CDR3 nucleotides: TGTGCCTGGAGTGTAGGAAACACCATATATTTT.

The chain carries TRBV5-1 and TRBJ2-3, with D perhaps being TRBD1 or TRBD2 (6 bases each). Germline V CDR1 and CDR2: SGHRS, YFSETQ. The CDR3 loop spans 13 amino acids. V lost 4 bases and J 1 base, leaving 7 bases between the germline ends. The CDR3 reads CASSRGGTDTQYF. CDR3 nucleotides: TGCGCCAGCAGCAGGGGGGGCACAGATACGCAGTATTTT.

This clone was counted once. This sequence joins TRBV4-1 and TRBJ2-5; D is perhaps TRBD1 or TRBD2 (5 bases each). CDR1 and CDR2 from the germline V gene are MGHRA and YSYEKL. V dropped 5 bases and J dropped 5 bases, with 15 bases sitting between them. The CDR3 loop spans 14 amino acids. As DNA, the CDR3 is TGCGCCAGCAGCAACCTGAAGGGGACGGAGACCCAGTACTTC. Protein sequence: CASSNLKGTETQYF.

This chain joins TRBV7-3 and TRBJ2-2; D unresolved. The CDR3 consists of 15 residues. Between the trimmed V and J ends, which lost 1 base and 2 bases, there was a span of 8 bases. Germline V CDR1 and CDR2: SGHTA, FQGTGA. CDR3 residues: CASSLKRGNTGELFF. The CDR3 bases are TGTGCCAGCAGCTTAAAGCGCGGAAACACCGGGGAGCTGTTTTTT.

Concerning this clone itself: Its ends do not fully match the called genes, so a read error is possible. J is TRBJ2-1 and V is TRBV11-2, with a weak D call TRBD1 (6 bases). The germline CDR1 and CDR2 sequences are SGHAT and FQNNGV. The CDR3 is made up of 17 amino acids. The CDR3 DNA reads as TGTGCCAGCAGCTTAGAATCCGGGACACTTTCCTACAATGGGCAGTTCTTC. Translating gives CASSLESGTLSYNGQFF.

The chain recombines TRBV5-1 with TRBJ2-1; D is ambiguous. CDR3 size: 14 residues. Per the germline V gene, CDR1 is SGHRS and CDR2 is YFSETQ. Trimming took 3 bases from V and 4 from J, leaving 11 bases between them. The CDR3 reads CASSSVERYNEQFF. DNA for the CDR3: TGCGCCAGCAGCTCGGTCGAGAGATACAATGAGCAGTTCTTC.

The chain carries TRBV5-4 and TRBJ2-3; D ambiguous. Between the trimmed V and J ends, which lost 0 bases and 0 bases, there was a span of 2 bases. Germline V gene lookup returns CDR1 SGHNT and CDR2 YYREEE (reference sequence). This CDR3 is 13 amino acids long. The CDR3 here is CASSLGSTDTQYF. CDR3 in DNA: TGTGCCAGCAGCTTGGGAAGCACAGATACGCAGTATTTT. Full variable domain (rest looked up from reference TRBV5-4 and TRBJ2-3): ETGVTQSPTHLIKTRGQQVTLRCSSQSGHNTVSWYQQALGQGPQFIFQYYREEENGRGNFPPRFSGLQFPNYSSELNVNALELDDSALYLCASSLGSTDTQYFGPGTRLTVL.

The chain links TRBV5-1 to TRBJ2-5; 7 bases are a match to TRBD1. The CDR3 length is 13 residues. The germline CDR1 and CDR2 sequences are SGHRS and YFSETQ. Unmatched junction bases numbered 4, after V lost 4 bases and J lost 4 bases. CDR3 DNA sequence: TGCGCCAGCAGCCGAGGGGGCGCAGAGACCCAGTACTTC. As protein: CASSRGGAETQYF. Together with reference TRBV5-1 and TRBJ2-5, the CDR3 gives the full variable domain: KAGVTQTPRYLIKTRGQQVTLSCSPISGHRSVSWYQQTPGQGLQFLFEYFSETQRNKGNFPGRFSGRQFSNSRSEMNVSTLELGDSALYLCASSRGGAETQYFGPGTRLLVL.

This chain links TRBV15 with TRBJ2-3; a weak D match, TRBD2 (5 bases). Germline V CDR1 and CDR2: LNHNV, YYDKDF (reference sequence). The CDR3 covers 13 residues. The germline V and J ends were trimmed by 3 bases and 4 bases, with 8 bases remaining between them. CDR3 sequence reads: CATSRVRADTQYF. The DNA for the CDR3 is TGTGCCACCAGCAGGGTGCGGGCAGATACGCAGTATTTT.

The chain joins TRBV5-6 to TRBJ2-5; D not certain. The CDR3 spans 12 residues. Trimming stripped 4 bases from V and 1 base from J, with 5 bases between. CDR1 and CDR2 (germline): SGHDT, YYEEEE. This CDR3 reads CASSAPQETQYF. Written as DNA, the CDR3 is TGTGCCAGCAGCGCTCCCCAAGAGACCCAGTACTTC.

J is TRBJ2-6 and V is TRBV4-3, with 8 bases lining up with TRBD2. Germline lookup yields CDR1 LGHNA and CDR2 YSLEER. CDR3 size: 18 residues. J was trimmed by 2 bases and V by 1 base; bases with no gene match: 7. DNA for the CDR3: TGCGCCAGCAGCCAAGTTCCGGGGGGGCTTACTGGGGCCAACGTCCTGACTTTC. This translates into CASSQVPGGLTGANVLTF.

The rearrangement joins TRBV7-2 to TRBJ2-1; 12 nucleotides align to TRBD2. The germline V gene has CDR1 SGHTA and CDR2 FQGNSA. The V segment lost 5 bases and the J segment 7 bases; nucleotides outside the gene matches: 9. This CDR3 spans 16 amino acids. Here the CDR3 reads CASSGTSGSGQNEQFF. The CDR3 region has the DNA TGTGCCAGCAGCGGGACTAGCGGGTCGGGCCAAAATGAGCAGTTCTTC.

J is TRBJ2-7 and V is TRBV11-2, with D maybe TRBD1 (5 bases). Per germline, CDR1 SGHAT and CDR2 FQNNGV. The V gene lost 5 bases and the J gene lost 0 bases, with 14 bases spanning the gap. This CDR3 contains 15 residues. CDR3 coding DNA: TGTGCCAGCAGCCTGACTCAGGGTTCCTCCTACGAGCAGTACTTC. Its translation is CASSLTQGSSYEQYF.

The CDR3 loop reads CASSSGGATDTQYF. CDR3 sequence (DNA): TGTGCCAGCAGTAGCGGGGGGGCCACAGATACGCAGTATTTT. This chain connects TRBV6-4 to TRBJ2-3; 10 positions agree with TRBD2. Trimming cost V 5 bases and J 2 bases; bases outside gene matches: 1. Per germline, CDR1 MRHNA and CDR2 SNTAGT. This CDR3 has 14 amino acids.